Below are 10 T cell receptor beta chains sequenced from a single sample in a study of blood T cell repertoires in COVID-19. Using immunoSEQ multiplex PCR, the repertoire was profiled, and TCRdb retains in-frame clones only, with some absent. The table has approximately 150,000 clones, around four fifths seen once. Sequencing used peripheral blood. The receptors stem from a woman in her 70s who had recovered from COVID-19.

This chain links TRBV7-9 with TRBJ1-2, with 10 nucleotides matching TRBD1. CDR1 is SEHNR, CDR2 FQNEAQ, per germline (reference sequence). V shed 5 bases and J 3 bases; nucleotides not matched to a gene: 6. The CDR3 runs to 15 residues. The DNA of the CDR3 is TGTGCCAGCAGCCCGACAGGGGGCATCGACTATGGCTACACCTTC. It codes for CASSPTGGIDYGYTF.

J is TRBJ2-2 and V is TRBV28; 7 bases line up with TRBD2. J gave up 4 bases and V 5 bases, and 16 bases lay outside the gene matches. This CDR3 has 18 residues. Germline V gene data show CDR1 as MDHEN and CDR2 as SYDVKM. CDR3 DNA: TGTGCCAGCAGTCACGGACTAGGACTCCTCCGCGGCACCGGGGAGCTGTTTTTT. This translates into CASSHGLGLLRGTGELFF.

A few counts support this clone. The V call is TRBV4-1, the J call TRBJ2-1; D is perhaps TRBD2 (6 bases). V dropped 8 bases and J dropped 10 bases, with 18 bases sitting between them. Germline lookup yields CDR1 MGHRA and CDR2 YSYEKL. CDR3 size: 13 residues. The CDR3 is CASAPWGLGEQFF. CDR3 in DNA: TGCGCCAGCGCCCCGTGGGGACTGGGGGAGCAGTTCTTC.

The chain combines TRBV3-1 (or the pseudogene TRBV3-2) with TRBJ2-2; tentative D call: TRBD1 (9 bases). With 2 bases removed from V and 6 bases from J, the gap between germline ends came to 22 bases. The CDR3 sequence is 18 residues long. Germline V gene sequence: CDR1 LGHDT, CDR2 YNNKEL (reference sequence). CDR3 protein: CASSQTTGGAGGPGELFF. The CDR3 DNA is TGTGCCAGCAGCCAAACAACAGGGGGCGCGGGGGGTCCCGGGGAGCTGTTTTTT.

CDR3 coding DNA: TGCAGTGCTAGTATGGGAGGGGAGACCCAGTACTTC. Protein product: CSASMGGETQYF. The chain couples TRBV20-1 to TRBJ2-5, with 7 positions matching TRBD2. Germline-derived CDR1 and CDR2 are DFQATT and SNEGSKA (reference sequence). Germline trimming cut 3 bases from V and 5 bases from J; bases unmatched to any gene: 3. This CDR3 region has 12 residues.

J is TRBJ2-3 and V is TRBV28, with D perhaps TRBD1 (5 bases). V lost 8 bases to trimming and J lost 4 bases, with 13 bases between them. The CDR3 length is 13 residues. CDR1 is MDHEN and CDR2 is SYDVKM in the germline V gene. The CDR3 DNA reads TGTGCCAGCCGACGCAGGGCACCAGATACGCAGTATTTT. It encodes CASRRRAPDTQYF.

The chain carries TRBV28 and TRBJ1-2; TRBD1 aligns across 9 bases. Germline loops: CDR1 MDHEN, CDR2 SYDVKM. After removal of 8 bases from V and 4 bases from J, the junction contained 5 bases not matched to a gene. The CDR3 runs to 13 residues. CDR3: CASATGGAYGYTF. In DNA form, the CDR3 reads TGTGCCAGCGCCACAGGGGGCGCCTATGGCTACACCTTC.

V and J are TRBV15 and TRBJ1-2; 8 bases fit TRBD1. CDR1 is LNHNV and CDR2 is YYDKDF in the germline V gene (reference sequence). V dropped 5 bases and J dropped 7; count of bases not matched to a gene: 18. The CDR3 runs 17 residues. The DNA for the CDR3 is TGTGCCACCAGCCCCCCCTGGGGACAGGTGATTTTTAGTGGCTACACCTTC. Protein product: CATSPPWGQVIFSGYTF.

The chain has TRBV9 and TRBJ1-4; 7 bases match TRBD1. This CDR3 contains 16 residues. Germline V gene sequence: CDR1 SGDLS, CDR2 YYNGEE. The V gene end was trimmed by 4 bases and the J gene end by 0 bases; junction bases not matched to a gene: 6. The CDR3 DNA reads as TGTGCCAGCAGCCCGAGGACAGGAACAACTAATGAAAAACTGTTTTTT. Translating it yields CASSPRTGTTNEKLFF.

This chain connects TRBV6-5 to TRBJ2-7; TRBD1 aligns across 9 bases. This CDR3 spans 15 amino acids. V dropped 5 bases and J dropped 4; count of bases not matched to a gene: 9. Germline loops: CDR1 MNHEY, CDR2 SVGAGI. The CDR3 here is CASSPLGDREYEQYF. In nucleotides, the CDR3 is TGTGCCAGCAGTCCACTGGGGGACAGGGAGTACGAGCAGTACTTC.